This T cell receptor (beta chain) emerged from a study of T cell changes during pregnancy in multiple sclerosis. Germline values: CDR1 LNHNV, CDR2 YYDKDF (reference sequence). V was shortened by 0 bases and J by 0 bases, with 9 bases between the two germline ends. CDR3 length: 16 amino acids. The assay was immunoSEQ multiplex PCR, and TCRdb's table has in-frame clones only and misses some. Here the sample spans 90,000 to 130,000 clones, approximately 90% being singletons. The TCR comes from a female donor with multiple sclerosis, enrolled in a pregnancy study. The source material was peripheral blood, sampled in the third trimester of pregnancy. The chain links TRBV15 to TRBJ1-3; D is uncertain. CDR3 sequence (DNA): TGTGCCACCAGCAGAGATCGAGATCTCTCTGGAAACACCATATATTTT. The encoded protein is CATSRDRDLSGNTIYF. Combining the CDR3 with reference TRBV15 and TRBJ1-3 gives the whole variable domain DAMVIQNPRYQVTQFGKPVTLSCSQTLNHNVMYWYQQKSSQAPKLLFHYYDKDFNNEADTPDNFQSRRPNTSFCFLDIRSPGLGDTAMYLCATSRDRDLSGNTIYFGEGSWLTVV.